This T cell receptor beta chain was recovered during a study of T cell responses to AZD1222 COVID-19 vaccine. Overall study results and limits: Mapped onto spike, vaccine-associated CD4 TCRs spanned it and were dominant at 160-218 and 743-854.

The CDR3 runs to 13 residues. CDR1 and CDR2 from the germline V gene are SGHTA and FQGTGA. V was trimmed by 5 bases and J by 1 base, leaving 8 bases between them. The analysis combined second doses at about 4 or about 12 weeks. Measured with immunoSEQ multiplex PCR; TCRdb has only the in-frame clones, and not every one. Among approximately 200,000 clones listed, about 93% were seen once. Concerning this clone: The antigen remains unidentified.

This specimen was peripheral blood, taken 28 days after the second AZD1222 dose. The TCR was taken from an adult who received the AZD1222 COVID-19 vaccine. The genes are TRBV7-3 and TRBJ1-1; a possible D gene is TRBD1 (5 bases). As DNA, the CDR3 is TGTGCCAGCAGCCTACAGGCGAACACTGAAGCTTTCTTT. Its translation: CASSLQANTEAFF.